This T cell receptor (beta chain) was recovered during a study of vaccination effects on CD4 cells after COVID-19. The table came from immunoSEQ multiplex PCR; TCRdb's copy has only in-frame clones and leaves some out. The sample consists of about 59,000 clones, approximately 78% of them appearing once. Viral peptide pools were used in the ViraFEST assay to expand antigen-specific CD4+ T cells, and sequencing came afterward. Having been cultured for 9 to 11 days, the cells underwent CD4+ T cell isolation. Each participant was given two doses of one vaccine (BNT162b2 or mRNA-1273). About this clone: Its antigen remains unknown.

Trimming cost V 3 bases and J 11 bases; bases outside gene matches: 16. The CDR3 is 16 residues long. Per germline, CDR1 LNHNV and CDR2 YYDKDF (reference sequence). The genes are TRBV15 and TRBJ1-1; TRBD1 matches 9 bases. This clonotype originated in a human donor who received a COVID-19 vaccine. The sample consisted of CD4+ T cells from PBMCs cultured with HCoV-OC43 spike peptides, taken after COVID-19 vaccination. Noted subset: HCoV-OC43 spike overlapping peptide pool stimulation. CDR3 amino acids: CATSRGTGGASLAAFF. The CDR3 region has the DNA TGTGCCACCAGCAGGGGCACAGGGGGCGCGTCATTGGCCGCTTTCTTT.